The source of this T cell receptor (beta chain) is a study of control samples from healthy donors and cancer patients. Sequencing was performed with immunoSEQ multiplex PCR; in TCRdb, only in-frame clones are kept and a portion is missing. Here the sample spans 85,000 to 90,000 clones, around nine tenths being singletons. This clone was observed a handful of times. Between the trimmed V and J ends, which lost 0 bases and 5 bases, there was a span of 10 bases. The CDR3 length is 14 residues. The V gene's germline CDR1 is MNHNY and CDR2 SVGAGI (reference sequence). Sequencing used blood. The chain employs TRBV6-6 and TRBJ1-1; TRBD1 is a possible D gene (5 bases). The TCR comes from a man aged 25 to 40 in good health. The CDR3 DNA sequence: TGTGCCAGCAGTTACTCGGGACTGGAAACTGAAGCTTTCTTT. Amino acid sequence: CASSYSGLETEAFF.